This note documents a single TCR beta chain sequence. Sequencing was performed with immunoSEQ multiplex PCR; in TCRdb, only in-frame clones are kept and a portion is missing. The table has some 72,000 clones, nearly 98% seen once. The data stem from a study of human thymus T cells. The source of the thymus tissue was resections taken during corrective heart surgery. Trimming cost V 8 bases and J 3 bases, with 10 bases left between them. This CDR3 comprises 13 residues. Germline V gene lookup returns CDR1 SGHVS and CDR2 FQNEAQ. The sequenced sample was thymus tissue. J is TRBJ2-2 and V is TRBV7-8; D remains ambiguous. The sequence came from a boy under three years old with a congenital heart defect but otherwise immunologically healthy. CDR3 bases: TGTGCCAGCGGGCCGGAGTACACCGGGGAGCTGTTTTTT. It yields the protein CASGPEYTGELFF.